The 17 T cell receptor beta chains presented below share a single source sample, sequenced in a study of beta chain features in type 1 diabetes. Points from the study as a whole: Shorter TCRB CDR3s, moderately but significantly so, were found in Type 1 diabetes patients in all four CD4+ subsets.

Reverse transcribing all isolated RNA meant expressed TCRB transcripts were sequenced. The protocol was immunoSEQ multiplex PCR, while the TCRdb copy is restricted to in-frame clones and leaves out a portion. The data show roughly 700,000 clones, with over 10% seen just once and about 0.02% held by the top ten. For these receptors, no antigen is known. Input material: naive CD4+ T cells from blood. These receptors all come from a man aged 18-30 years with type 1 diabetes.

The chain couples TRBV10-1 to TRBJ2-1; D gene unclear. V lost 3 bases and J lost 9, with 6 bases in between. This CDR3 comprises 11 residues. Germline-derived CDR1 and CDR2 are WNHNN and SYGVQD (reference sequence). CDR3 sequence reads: CASSEYAEQFF. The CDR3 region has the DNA TGCGCCAGCAGTGAATACGCTGAGCAGTTCTTC.

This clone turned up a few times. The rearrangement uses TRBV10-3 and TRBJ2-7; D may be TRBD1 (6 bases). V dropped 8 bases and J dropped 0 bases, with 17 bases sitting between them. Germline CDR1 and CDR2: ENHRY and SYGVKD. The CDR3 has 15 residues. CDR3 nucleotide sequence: TGTGCCATCCGCAGCCTGGGACAAGACTCCTACGAGCAGTACTTC. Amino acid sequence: CAIRSLGQDSYEQYF.

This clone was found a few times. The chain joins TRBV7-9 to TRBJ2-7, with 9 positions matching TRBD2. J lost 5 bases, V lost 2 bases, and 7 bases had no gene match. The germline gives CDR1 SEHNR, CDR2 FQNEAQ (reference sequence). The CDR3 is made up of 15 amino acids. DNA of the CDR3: TGTGCCAGCAGCTTACAGGCTAGCGGGGACAACGAGCAGTACTTC. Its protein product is CASSLQASGDNEQYF.

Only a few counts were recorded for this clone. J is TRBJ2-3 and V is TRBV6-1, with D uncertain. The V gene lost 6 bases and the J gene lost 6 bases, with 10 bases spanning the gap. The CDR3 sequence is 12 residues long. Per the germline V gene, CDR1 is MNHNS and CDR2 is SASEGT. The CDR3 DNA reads TGTGCCAGCAGCCCGGGCGGCGATACGCAGTATTTT. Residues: CASSPGGDTQYF.

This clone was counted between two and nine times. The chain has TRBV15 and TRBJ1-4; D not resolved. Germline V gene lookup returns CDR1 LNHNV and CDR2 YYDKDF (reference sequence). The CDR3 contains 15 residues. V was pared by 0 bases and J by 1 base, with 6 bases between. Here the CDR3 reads CATSREFGTNEKLFF. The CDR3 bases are TGTGCCACCAGCAGAGAGTTTGGAACTAATGAAAAACTGTTTTTT.

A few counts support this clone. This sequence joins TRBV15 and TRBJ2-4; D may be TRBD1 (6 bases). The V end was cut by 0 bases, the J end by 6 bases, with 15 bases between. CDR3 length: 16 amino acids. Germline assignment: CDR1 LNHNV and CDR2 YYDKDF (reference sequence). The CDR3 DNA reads TGTGCCACCAGCAGAGACCAGGGGACAACGGCAAACATTCAGTACTTC. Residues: CATSRDQGTTANIQYF.

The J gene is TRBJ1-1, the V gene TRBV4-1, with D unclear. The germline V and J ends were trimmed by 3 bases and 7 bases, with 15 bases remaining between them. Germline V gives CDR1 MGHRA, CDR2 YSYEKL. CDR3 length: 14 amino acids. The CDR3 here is CASSHSGEGVEAFF. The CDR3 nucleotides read TGCGCCAGCAGCCATAGTGGCGAGGGTGTTGAAGCTTTCTTT.

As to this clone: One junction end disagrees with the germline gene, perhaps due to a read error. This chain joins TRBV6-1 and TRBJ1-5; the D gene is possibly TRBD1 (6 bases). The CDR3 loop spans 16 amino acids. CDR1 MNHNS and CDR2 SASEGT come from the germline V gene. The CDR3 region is CAISVGGSRSNQPQHF. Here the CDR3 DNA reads TGTGCCATCAGTGTAGGGGGGAGTAGGAGCAATCAGCCCCAGCATTTT.

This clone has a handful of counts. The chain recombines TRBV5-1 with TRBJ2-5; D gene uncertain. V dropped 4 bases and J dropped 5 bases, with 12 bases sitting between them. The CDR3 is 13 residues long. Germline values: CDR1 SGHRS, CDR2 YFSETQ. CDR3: CASSETQVETQYF. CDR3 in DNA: TGCGCCAGCAGCGAGACCCAAGTGGAGACCCAGTACTTC.

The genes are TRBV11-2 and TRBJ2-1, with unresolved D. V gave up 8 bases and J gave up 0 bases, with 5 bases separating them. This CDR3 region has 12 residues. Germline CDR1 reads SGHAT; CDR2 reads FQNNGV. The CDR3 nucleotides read TGTGCCAGCGGTAGCTCCTACAATGAGCAGTTCTTC. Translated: CASGSSYNEQFF. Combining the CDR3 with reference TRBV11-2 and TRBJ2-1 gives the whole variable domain EAGVAQSPRYKIIEKRQSVAFWCNPISGHATLYWYQQILGQGPKLLIQFQNNGVVDDSQLPKDRFSAERLKGVDSTLKIQPAKLEDSAVYLCASGSSYNEQFFGPGTRLTVL.

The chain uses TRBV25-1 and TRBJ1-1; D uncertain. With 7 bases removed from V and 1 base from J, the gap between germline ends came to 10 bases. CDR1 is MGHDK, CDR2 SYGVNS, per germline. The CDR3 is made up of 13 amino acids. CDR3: CASTMRENTEAFF. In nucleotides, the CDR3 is TGTGCCAGCACCATGCGGGAGAACACTGAAGCTTTCTTT.

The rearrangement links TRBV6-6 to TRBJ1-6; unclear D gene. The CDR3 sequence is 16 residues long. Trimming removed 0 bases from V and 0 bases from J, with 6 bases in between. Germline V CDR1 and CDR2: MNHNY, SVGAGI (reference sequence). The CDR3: CASSYSPSSYNSPLHF. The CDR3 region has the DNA TGTGCCAGCAGTTACTCGCCGAGCTCCTATAATTCACCCCTCCACTTT.

CDR3 DNA sequence: TGTGCCAGCAGCCAAGATGGGACGAACACTGAAGCTTTCTTT. Protein sequence: CASSQDGTNTEAFF. The chain carries TRBV14 and TRBJ1-1, with D possibly matching TRBD1 (5 bases). The V end lost 0 bases, the J end lost 1 base, and 6 bases lay between the germline ends. This CDR3 comprises 14 residues. Germline CDR1 SGHDN, CDR2 FVKESK.

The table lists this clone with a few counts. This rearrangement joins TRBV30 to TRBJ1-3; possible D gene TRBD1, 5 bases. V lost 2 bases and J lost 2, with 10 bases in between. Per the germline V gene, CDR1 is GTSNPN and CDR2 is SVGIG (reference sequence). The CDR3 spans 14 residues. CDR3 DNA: TGTGCCTGGAGTACAGGACCAACTGGAAACACCATATATTTT. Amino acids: CAWSTGPTGNTIYF.

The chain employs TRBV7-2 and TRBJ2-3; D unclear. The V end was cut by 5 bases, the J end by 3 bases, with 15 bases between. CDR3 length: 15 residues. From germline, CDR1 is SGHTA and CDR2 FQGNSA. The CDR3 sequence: CASSPTARATDTQYF. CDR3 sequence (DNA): TGTGCCAGCAGCCCCACGGCTCGAGCTACAGATACGCAGTATTTT.

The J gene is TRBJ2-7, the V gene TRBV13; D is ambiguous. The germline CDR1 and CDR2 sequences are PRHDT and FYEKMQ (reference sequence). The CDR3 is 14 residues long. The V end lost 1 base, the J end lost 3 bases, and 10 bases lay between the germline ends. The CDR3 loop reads CASSLVWTHYEQYF. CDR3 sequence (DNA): TGTGCCAGCAGCTTAGTTTGGACGCACTACGAGCAGTACTTC.

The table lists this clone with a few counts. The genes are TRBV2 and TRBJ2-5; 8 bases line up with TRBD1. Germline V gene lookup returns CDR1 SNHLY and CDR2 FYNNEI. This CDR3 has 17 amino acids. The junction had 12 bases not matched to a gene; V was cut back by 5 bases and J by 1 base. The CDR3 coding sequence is TGTGCCAGCAGTTATAACAGCAGGGGGCCCCTCCAAGAGACCCAGTACTTC. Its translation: CASSYNSRGPLQETQYF.